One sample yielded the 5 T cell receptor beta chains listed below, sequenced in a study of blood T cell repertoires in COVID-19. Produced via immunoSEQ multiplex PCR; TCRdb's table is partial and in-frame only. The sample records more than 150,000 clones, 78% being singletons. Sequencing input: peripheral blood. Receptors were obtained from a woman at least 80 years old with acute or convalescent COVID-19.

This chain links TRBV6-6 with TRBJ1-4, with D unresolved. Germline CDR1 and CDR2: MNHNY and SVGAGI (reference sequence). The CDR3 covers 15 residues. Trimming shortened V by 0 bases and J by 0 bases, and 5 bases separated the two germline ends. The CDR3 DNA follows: TGTGCCAGCAGTTACTCGCGAGCAACTAATGAAAAACTGTTTTTT. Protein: CASSYSRATNEKLFF.

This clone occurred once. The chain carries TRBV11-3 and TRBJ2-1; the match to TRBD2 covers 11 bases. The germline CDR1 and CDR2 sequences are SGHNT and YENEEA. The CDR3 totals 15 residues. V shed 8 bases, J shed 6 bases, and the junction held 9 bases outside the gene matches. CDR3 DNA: TGTGCCAGCTCCCTTAGCGGGAGGGTGGGCAATGAGCAGTTCTTC. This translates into CASSLSGRVGNEQFF.

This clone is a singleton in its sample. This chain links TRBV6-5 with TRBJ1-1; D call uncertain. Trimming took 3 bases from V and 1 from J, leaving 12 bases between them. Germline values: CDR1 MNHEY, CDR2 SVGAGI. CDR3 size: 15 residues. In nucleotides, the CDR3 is TGTGCCAGCAGTTATTACGCTACCCGGAACACTGAAGCTTTCTTT. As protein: CASSYYATRNTEAFF.

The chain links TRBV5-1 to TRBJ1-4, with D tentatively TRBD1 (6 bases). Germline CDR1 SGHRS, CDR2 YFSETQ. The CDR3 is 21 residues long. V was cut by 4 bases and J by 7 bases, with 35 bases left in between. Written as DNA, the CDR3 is TGCGCCAGCAGCCCTAGGGGGTTCTCTTTTGTTCGGACCAGGGACGGTGAAAAACTGTTTTTT. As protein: CASSPRGFSFVRTRDGEKLFF.

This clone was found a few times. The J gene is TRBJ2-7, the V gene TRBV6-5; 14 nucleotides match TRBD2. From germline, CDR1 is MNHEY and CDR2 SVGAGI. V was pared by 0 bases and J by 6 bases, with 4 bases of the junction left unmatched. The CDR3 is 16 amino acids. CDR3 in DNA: TGTGCCAGCAGTTACTCGAGAGGGACTAGCGGGAGCGAGCAGTACTTC. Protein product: CASSYSRGTSGSEQYF.